Listed here are 14 T cell receptor beta chains from one sample, sequenced in a study of cytomegalovirus exposure and HLA in healthy donors. The assay was immunoSEQ multiplex PCR, and TCRdb's table has in-frame clones only and misses some. This table holds around 250,000 clones, around 87% found once. Sequencing used PBMCs. Receptors originate from a woman under 30 in good health and CMV-seronegative.

This clone was observed a handful of times. The CDR3 DNA reads as TGTGCCAGCTGTCCTCGACAGCCTAAGGAGCAGTACTTC. Translated, it gives CASCPRQPKEQYF. The V and J genes are TRBV6-4 and TRBJ2-7; TRBD1 might be the D (5 bases). V shed 8 bases and J shed 7 bases, with 18 bases lying between them. This CDR3 contains 13 residues. Germline lookup yields CDR1 MRHNA and CDR2 SNTAGT.

This chain joins TRBV27 and TRBJ2-2, with TRBD1 matching 7 bases. V dropped 3 bases and J dropped 0; count of bases not matched to a gene: 4. Germline loops: CDR1 MNHEY, CDR2 SMNVEV (reference sequence). The CDR3 spans 16 residues. In DNA form, the CDR3 reads TGTGCCAGCAGTTTCGAGGGGGCTTCGAACACCGGGGAGCTGTTTTTT. This encodes CASSFEGASNTGELFF.

V and J are TRBV5-4 and TRBJ1-2, with D tentatively TRBD1 (6 bases). The CDR3 sequence is 15 residues long. CDR1 and CDR2 from the germline V gene are SGHNT and YYREEE (reference sequence). V was shortened by 1 base and J by 3 bases, with 13 bases between the two germline ends. This CDR3 is CASSLRQGRDYGYTF. The DNA of the CDR3 is TGTGCCAGCAGCTTGAGGCAGGGGAGGGACTATGGCTACACCTTC.

This clone was seen a handful of times. The chain recombines TRBV2 with TRBJ2-7; 9 nucleotides agree with TRBD1. Looked up from germline, CDR1 is SNHLY and CDR2 is FYNNEI. This CDR3 is built from 14 residues. Trimming cost V 5 bases and J 4 bases; bases outside gene matches: 6. CDR3 protein: CASSLTGGWYEQYF. CDR3 DNA: TGTGCCAGCAGTCTAACAGGGGGCTGGTACGAGCAGTACTTC.

The chain employs TRBV6-1 and TRBJ1-1; no firm D call. Germline loops: CDR1 MNHNS, CDR2 SASEGT. Deletions cut 11 bases from V and 3 bases from J, with 19 bases between. CDR3 length equals 14 residues. The CDR3 nucleotides read TGTGCCCACTGGGTTGGTGAGGCCCACACTGAAGCTTTCTTT. It yields the protein CAHWVGEAHTEAFF.

The chain links TRBV28 to TRBJ1-1; no clear D gene. Trimming removed 5 bases from V and 9 bases from J, with 16 bases in between. The CDR3 totals 13 residues. Germline loops: CDR1 MDHEN, CDR2 SYDVKM. The CDR3 loop is CASSHTPTEKAFF. The CDR3 DNA sequence: TGTGCCAGCAGTCATACCCCTACAGAAAAAGCTTTCTTT.

The V and J genes are TRBV5-1 and TRBJ2-5, with D uncertain. V lost 8 bases and J 2 bases, leaving 13 bases between the germline ends. CDR3 size: 13 residues. CDR1 and CDR2 from the germline V gene are SGHRS and YFSETQ. Here the CDR3 reads CASQRWPQETQYF. The CDR3 DNA reads TGCGCCAGTCAAAGATGGCCACAAGAGACCCAGTACTTC.

This sequence joins TRBV7-8 and TRBJ1-4; D not resolved. The CDR3 covers 16 residues. V lost 1 base to trimming and J lost 4 bases, with 13 bases between them. CDR1 is SGHVS and CDR2 is FQNEAQ in the germline V gene. The CDR3: CASSLELAGVNEKLFF. CDR3 DNA: TGTGCCAGCAGCTTAGAGTTAGCCGGGGTTAATGAAAAACTGTTTTTT.

This clone was observed once. The chain employs TRBV19 and TRBJ2-5, with a tentative D call TRBD1 (6 bases). Trimming pared 6 bases from V and 0 bases from J, leaving 11 bases between. The CDR3 loop spans 14 amino acids. From germline, CDR1 is LNHDA and CDR2 SQIVND (reference sequence). CDR3 residues: CASSPDSHQETQYF. The CDR3 nucleotides are TGTGCCAGTAGCCCGGACAGTCACCAAGAGACCCAGTACTTC.

This chain joins TRBV11-2 and TRBJ2-7; maybe TRBD2 (7 bases). CDR1 and CDR2 from the germline V gene are SGHAT and FQNNGV. The CDR3 totals 16 residues. V was cut by 1 base and J by 2 bases, with 15 bases left in between. CDR3 sequence (DNA): TGTGCCAGCAGCTTAGGTGGGGGGGCTCCAGCCTACGAGCAGTACGTC. It translates to CASSLGGGAPAYEQYV.

This chain's CDR3 is CASSGNKQIRSSAQYF. Written as DNA, the CDR3 is TGTGCCAGCAGCGGCAACAAACAGATACGCAGTAGTGCGCAGTATTTT. The chain has TRBV5-4 and TRBJ2-3, with D hard to call. The CDR3 has 16 residues. Trimming took 4 bases from V and 10 from J, leaving 25 bases between them. Looked up from germline, CDR1 is SGHNT and CDR2 is YYREEE (reference sequence).

The chain couples TRBV18 to TRBJ2-4, with D possibly matching TRBD1 (6 bases). The germline gives CDR1 KGHSH, CDR2 LQKENI. The V and J ends lost 2 bases and 6 bases respectively, with 14 bases between them. The CDR3 has 15 amino acids. CDR3 bases: TGTGCCAGCTCACCAATTGAACAGGGTTTAAACATTCAGTACTTC. Amino acids: CASSPIEQGLNIQYF. Drawing the rest from reference TRBV18 and TRBJ2-4, the complete variable domain is NAGVMQNPRHLVRRRGQEARLRCSPMKGHSHVYWYRQLPEEGLKFMVYLQKENIIDESGMPKERFSAEFPKEGPSILRIQQVVRGDSAAYFCASSPIEQGLNIQYFGAGTRLSVL.

The gene calls are TRBV28 and TRBJ2-2; D is uncertain. V was pared by 3 bases and J by 6 bases, with 11 bases between. Germline loops: CDR1 MDHEN, CDR2 SYDVKM. The CDR3 extends over 14 amino acids. The CDR3 DNA reads TGTGCCAGCAGTTTGCTAGAACCCCCCGGGGAGCTGTTTTTT. This translates into CASSLLEPPGELFF.

This clone has only one observation. V and J are TRBV10-3 and TRBJ1-2; 7 nucleotides match TRBD1. V lost 6 bases and J lost 3; bases outside the gene matches: 1. Germline loops: CDR1 ENHRY, CDR2 SYGVKD. CDR3 length: 12 residues. CDR3 region: CAIRGTDYGYTF. The DNA for the CDR3 is TGTGCCATCAGAGGGACAGACTATGGCTACACCTTC.